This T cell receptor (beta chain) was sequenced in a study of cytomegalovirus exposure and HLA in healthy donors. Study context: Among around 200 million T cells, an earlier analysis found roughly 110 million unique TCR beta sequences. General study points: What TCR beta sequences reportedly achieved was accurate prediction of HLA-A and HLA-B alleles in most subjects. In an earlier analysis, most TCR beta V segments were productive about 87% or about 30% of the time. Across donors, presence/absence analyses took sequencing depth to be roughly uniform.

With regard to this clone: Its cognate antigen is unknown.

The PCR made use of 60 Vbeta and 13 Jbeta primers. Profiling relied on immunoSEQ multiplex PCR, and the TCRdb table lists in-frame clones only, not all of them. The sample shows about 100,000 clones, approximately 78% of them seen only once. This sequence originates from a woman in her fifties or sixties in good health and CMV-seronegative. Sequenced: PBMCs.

CDR3 residues: CASSLPGTGPGKLFF. The CDR3 DNA reads as TGTGCCAGCAGTTTACCCGGAACGGGTCCCGGAAAACTGTTTTTT. V and J are TRBV28 and TRBJ1-4; no clear D gene. Germline values: CDR1 MDHEN, CDR2 SYDVKM. V lost 2 bases to trimming and J lost 10 bases, with 17 bases between them. The CDR3 contains 15 residues.